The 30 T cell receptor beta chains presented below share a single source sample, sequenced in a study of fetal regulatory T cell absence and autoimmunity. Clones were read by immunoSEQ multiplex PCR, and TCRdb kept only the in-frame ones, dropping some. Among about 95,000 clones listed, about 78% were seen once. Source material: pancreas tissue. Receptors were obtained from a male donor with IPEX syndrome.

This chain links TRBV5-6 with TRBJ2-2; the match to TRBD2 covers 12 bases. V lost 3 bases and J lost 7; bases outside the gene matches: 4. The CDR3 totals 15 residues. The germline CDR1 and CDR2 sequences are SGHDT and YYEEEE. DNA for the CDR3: TGTGCCAGCAGCTGGTTGACTAGCGGGGGCGGGGAGCTGTTTTTT. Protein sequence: CASSWLTSGGGELFF.

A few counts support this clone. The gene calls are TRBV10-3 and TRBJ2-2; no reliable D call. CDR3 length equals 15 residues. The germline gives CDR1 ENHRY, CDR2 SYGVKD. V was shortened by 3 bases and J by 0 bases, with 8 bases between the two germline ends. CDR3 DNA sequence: TGTGCCATCAGTGACCTCCAGCCGAACACCGGGGAGCTGTTTTTT. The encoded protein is CAISDLQPNTGELFF.

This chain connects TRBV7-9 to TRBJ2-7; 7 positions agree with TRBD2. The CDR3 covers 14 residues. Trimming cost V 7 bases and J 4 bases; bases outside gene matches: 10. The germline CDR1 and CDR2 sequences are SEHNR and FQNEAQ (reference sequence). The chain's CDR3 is CASTAVGGGYEQYF. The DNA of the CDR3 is TGTGCCAGCACCGCGGTGGGCGGGGGATACGAGCAGTACTTC. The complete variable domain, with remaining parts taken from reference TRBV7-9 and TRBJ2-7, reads DTGVSQNPRHKITKRGQNVTFRCDPISEHNRLYWYRQTLGQGPEFLTYFQNEAQLEKSRLLSDRFSAERPKGSFSTLEIQRTEQGDSAMYLCASTAVGGGYEQYFGPGTRLTVT.

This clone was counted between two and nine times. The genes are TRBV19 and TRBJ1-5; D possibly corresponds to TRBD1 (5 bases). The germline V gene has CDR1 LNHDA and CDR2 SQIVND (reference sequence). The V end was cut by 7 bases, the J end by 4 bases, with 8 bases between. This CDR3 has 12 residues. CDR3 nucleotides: TGTGCCAGTACCCCAGGGAATCAGCCCCAGCATTTT. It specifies CASTPGNQPQHF.

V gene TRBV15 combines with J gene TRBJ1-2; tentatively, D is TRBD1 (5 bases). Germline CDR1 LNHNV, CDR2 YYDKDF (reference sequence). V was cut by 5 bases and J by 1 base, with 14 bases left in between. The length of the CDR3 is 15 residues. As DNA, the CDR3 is TGTGCCACCAGCGGGGCGCGGGGGGGTAACTATGGCTACACCTTC. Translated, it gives CATSGARGGNYGYTF. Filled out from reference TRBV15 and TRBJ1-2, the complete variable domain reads DAMVIQNPRYQVTQFGKPVTLSCSQTLNHNVMYWYQQKSSQAPKLLFHYYDKDFNNEADTPDNFQSRRPNTSFCFLDIRSPGLGDTAMYLCATSGARGGNYGYTFGSGTRLTVV.

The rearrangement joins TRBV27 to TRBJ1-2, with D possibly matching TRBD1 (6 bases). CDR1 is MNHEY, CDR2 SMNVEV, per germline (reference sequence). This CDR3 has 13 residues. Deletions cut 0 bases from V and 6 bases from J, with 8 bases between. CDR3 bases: TGTGCCAGCAGTTTATCGGGGGCGCATGGCTACACCTTC. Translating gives CASSLSGAHGYTF.

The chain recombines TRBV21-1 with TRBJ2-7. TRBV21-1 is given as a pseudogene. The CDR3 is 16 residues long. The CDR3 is CASSKRAGLSSYEQYF. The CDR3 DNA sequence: TGTGCCAGCAGCAAAAGGGCAGGCCTTTCCTCCTACGAGCAGTACTTC.

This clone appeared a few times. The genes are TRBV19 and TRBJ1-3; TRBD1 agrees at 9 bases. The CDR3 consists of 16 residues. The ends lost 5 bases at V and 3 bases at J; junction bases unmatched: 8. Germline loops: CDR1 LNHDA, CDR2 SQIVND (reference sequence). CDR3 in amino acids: CASSYTGGKNGNTIYF. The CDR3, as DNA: TGTGCCAGTAGTTATACAGGGGGCAAGAATGGAAACACCATATATTTT. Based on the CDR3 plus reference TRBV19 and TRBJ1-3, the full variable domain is DGGITQSPKYLFRKEGQNVTLSCEQNLNHDAMYWYRQDPGQGLRLIYYSQIVNDFQKGDIAEGYSVSREKKESFPLTVTSAQKNPTAFYLCASSYTGGKNGNTIYFGEGSWLTVV.

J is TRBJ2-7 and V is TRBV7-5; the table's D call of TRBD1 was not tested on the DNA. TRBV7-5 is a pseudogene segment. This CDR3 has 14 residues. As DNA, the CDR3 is TGTGTCAGAAGCCCACAGGAGAGCTCCTACGAGCAGTACTTC. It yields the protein CVRSPQESSYEQYF.

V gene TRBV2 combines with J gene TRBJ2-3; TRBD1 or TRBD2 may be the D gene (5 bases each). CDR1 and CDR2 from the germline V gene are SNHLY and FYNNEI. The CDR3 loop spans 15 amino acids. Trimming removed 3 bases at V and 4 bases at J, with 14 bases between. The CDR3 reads CASSEGPKGADTQYF. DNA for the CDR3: TGTGCCAGCAGTGAGGGACCCAAGGGCGCAGATACGCAGTATTTT.

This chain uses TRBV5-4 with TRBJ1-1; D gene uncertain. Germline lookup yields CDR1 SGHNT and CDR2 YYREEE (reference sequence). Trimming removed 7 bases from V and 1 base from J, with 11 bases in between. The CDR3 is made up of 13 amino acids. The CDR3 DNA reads TGTGCCAGCTCCGTGGCGGCGAACACTGAAGCTTTCTTT. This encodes CASSVAANTEAFF.

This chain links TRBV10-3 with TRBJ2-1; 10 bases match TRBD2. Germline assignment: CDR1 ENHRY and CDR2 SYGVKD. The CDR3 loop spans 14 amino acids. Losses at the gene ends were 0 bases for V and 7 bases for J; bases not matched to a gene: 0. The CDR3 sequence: CAISESGLANEQFF. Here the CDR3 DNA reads TGTGCCATCAGTGAGTCGGGACTAGCGAATGAGCAGTTCTTC.

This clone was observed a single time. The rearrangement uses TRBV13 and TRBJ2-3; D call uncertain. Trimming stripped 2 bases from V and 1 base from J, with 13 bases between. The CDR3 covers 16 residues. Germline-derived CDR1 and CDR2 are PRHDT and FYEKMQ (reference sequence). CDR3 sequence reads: CASSLRPTARTDTQYF. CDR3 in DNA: TGTGCCAGCAGCTTACGCCCCACAGCGCGCACAGATACGCAGTATTTT.

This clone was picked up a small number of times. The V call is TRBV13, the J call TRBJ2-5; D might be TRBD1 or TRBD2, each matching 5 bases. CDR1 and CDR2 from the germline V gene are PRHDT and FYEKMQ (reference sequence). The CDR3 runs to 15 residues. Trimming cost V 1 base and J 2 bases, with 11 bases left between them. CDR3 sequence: CASSLVGVRQETQYF. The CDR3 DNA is TGTGCCAGCAGCTTAGTGGGGGTTCGGCAAGAGACCCAGTACTTC. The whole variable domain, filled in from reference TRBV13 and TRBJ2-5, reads AAGVIQSPRHLIKEKRETATLKCYPIPRHDTVYWYQQGPGQDPQFLISFYEKMQSDKGSIPDRFSAQQFSDYHSELNMSSLELGDSALYFCASSLVGVRQETQYFGPGTRLLVL.

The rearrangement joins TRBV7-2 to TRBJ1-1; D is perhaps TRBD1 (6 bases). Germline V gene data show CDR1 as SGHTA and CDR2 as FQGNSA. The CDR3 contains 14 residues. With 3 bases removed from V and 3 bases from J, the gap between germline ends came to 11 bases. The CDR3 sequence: CASSLDSIYTEAFF. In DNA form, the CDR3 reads TGTGCCAGCAGCTTGGACAGTATCTACACTGAAGCTTTCTTT.

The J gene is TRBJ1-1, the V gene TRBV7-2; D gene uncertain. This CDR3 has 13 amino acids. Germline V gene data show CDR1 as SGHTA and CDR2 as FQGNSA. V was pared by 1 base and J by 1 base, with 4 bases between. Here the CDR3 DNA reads TGTGCCAGCAGCTTAGTCAGGAACACTGAAGCTTTCTTT. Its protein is CASSLVRNTEAFF. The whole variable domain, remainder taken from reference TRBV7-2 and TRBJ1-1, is GAGVSQSPSNKVTEKGKDVELRCDPISGHTALYWYRQSLGQGLEFLIYFQGNSAPDKSGLPSDRFSAERTGGSVSTLTIQRTQQEDSAVYLCASSLVRNTEAFFGQGTRLTVV.

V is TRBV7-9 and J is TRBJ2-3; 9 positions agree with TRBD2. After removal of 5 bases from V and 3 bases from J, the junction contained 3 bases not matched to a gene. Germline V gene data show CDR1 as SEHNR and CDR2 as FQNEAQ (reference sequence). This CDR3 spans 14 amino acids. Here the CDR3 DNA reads TGTGCCAGCAGCGGGACTAGCAGGACAGATACGCAGTATTTT. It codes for CASSGTSRTDTQYF. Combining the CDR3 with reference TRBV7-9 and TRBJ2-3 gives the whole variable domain DTGVSQNPRHKITKRGQNVTFRCDPISEHNRLYWYRQTLGQGPEFLTYFQNEAQLEKSRLLSDRFSAERPKGSFSTLEIQRTEQGDSAMYLCASSGTSRTDTQYFGPGTRLTVL.

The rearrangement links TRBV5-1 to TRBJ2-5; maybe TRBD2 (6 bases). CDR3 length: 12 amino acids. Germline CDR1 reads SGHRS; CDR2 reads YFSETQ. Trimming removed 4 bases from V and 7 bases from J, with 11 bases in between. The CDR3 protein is CASSATGGTQYF. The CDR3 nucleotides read TGCGCCAGCAGCGCGACCGGGGGGACCCAGTACTTC.

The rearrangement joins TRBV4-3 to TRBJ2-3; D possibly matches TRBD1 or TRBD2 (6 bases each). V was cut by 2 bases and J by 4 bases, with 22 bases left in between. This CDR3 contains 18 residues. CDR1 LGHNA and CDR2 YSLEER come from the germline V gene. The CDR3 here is CASSQRGLRASRADTQYF. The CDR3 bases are TGCGCCAGCAGCCAACGGGGGCTTCGAGCTTCTCGGGCAGATACGCAGTATTTT.

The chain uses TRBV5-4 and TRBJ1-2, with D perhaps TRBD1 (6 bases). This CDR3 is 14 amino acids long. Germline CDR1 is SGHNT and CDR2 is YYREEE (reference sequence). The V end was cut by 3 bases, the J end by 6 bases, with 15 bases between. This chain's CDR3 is CASSSPGGGHGYTF. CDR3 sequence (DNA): TGTGCCAGCAGCTCCCCTGGCGGGGGGCATGGCTACACCTTC.

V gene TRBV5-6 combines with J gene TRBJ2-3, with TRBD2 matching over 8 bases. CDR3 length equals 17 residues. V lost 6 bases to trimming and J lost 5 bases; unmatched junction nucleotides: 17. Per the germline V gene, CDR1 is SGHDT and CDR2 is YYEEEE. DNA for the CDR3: TGTGCCAGCACCTTCTCCCTCCACCGGGAGGGTGGAGATACGCAGTATTTT. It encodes CASTFSLHREGGDTQYF.

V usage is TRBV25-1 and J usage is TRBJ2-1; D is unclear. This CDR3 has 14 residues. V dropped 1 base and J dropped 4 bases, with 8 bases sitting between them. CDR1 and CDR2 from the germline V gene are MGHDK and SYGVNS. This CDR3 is CASSEFAGYNEQFF. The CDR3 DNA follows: TGTGCCAGCAGTGAATTTGCCGGGTACAATGAGCAGTTCTTC.

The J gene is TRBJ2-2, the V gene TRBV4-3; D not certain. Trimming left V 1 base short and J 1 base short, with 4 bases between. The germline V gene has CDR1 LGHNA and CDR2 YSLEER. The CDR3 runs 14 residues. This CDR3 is CASSQGQNTGELFF. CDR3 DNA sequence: TGCGCCAGCAGCCAAGGGCAGAACACCGGGGAGCTGTTTTTT.

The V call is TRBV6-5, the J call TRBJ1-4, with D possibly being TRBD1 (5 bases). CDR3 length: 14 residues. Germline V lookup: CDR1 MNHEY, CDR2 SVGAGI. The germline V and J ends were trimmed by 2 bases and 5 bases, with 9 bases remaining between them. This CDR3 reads CASSYGGRNEKLFF. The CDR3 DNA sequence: TGTGCCAGCAGTTACGGGGGGAGAAATGAAAAACTGTTTTTT.

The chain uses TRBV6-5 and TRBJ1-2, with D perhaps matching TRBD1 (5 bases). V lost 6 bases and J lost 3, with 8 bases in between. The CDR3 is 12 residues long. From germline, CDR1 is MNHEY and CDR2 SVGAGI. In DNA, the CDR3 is TGTGCCAGCAGCCAGGGTCACTATGGCTACACCTTC. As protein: CASSQGHYGYTF.

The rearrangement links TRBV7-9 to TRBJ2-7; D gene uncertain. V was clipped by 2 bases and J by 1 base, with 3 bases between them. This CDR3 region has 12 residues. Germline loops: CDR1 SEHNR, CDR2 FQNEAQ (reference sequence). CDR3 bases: TGTGCCAGCAGCTTATTTTCCTACGAGCAGTACTTC. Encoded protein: CASSLFSYEQYF.

CDR3: CSVEIGLSLETQYF. The CDR3 region has the DNA TGCAGCGTTGAAATAGGACTAAGCCTAGAGACCCAGTACTTC. The V and J genes are TRBV29-1 and TRBJ2-5; D may be TRBD2 (6 bases). The CDR3 runs 14 residues. Trimming shortened V by 2 bases and J by 4 bases, and 14 bases separated the two germline ends. In germline, CDR1 is SQVTM, CDR2 ANQGSEA.

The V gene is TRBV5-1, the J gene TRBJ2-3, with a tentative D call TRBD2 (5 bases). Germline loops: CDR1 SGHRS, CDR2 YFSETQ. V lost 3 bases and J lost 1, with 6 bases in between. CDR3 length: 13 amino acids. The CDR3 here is CASSSLGTDTQYF. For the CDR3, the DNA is TGCGCCAGCAGCTCACTAGGCACAGATACGCAGTATTTT.

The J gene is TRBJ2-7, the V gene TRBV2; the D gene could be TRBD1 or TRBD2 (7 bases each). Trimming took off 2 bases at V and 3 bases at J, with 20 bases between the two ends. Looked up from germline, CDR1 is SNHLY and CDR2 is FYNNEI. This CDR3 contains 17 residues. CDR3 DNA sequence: TGTGCCAGCAGTGAACCACCAGGGGGGGGCTCACACTACGAGCAGTACTTC. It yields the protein CASSEPPGGGSHYEQYF.

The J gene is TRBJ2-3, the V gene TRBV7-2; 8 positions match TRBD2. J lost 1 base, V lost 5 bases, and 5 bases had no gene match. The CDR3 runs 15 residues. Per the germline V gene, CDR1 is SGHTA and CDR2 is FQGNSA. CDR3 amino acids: CASSLRGGGTDTQYF. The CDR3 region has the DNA TGTGCCAGCAGCCTTCGGGGGGGTGGCACAGATACGCAGTATTTT. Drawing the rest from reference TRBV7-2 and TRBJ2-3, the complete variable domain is GAGVSQSPSNKVTEKGKDVELRCDPISGHTALYWYRQSLGQGLEFLIYFQGNSAPDKSGLPSDRFSAERTGGSVSTLTIQRTQQEDSAVYLCASSLRGGGTDTQYFGPGTRLTVL.